This T cell receptor (beta chain) derives from a study of cytotoxic CD8 clonotypes in ibrutinib-treated CLL (dated by TCRdb to 2020 to 2023). For the wider study: In this cohort, more than 14 patients were treatment-naive and about a dozen were relapsed/refractory, while around 18 had unmutated IGHV. Cryopreserved peripheral blood mononuclear cells were collected at three points: before therapy, at response, and at either sustained remission or disease progression. Partial responses were observed in 24 patients and complete responses in 2; after a median follow-up of 68 months, remission was maintained in 15 or so patients and progression was observed in approximately twelve. Of the 90 or so participants in the trial, 20 to 30 had longitudinal samples available. The response samples were drawn at a median of approximately twelve months into treatment, with a range of about 6 to 40 months. On average, each sample had roughly 260,000 productive templates and more than 85,000 productive rearrangements. Here is what the overall study found, with its caveats: At ibrutinib response clonality went up, during sustained remission it held steady, and at progression it dropped back toward baseline. Lymph node repertoires were not examined, and the timing of sampling was not matched between patients in sustained remission and those whose disease progressed. Baseline clonality was found to be higher than that of age-matched healthy donors and was strongly correlated with circulating CD8+ T-cell counts. Public clonotypes were found to be uncommon and were observed to contract or remain stable during treatment; the increase in clonality was shown to reflect expansion of private clonotypes at ibrutinib response.

Including cysteine and phenylalanine, the CDR3 has 15 amino acids. Left in the record is the CDR3 DNA by itself, 45 bases read in frame from the first base. V loses 4 bases at its end and J loses 6 bases; junction bases beyond the gene matches: 7. The germline V gene gives CDR1 as MNHNS and CDR2 as SASEGT. A MiSeq instrument was used for deep resolution sequencing, which targeted depths ranging from 1 in 1 million up to 1 in 200,000 T cells, with coverage averaging 10x for each clonotype. TCR beta libraries were generated with the immunoSEQ hsTCRB Kit. Processing in the source paper ran as follows. Data were analyzed with ImmunoSEQ Data Assistant and ImmunoSEQ Analyzer, with V, D and J genes assigned per IMGT definitions. Clonality, with values ranging from 0 to 1, was calculated as one minus the normalized Shannon entropy of productive rearrangement frequencies. Public clonotype analysis was restricted to overrepresented clonotypes comprising at least 0.05% of each patient's repertoire. About a dozen age-matched healthy donor repertoires from immuneACCESS served as clonality controls. The table comes from immuneACCESS by way of TCRdb, which keeps in-frame sequences with V and J called. Part of the clones is missing from these tables; in studies checked, under half for an unresolved V gene and the rest for unknown reasons. The V and J calls and clone size are taken from that table; D and trimming were inferred from the DNA. Within this sample are some 310,000 clones, with more than 65% of them counted one time only. The ten largest account for about 6.3% of the sample.

Roughly 2 micrograms of genomic DNA were extracted from cryopreserved PBMCs for TCR beta library preparation. High-throughput TCR beta sequencing was performed on longitudinal blood samples from CLL patients receiving ibrutinib monotherapy. The patients took part in an open-label, single-center phase 2 trial of ibrutinib monotherapy. In the case of this clone: The antigen this receptor binds is unknown. No base qualities exist here, and no much larger clone lies one base off it.

This specimen consisted of PBMCs, obtained before ibrutinib treatment. In this chain, TRBV6-1 is recombined with TRBJ2-5; TRBD2 matches 11 bases in the middle. The sequence was collected from a human donor with chronic lymphocytic leukemia. Here is the DNA: TGTGCCAGCAGTGTTCCGGGACTAGCGGTCCAGACCCAGTACTTC. Translation gives CASSVPGLAVQTQYF.